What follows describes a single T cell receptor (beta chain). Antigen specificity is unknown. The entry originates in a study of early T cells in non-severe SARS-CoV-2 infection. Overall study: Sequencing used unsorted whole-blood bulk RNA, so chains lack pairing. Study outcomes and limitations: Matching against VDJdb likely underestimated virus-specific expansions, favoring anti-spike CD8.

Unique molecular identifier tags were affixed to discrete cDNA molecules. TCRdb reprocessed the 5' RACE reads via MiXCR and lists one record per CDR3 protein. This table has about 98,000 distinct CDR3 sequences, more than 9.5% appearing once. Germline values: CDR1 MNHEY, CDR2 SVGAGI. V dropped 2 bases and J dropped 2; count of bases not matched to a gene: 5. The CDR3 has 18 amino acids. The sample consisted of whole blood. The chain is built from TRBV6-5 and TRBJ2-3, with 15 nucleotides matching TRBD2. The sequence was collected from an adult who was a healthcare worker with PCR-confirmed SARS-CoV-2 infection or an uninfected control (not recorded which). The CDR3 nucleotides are TGTGCCAGCAGTTACCAGGGACTAGCGGGAGGCTACACAGATACGCAGTATTTT. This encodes CASSYQGLAGGYTDTQYF.